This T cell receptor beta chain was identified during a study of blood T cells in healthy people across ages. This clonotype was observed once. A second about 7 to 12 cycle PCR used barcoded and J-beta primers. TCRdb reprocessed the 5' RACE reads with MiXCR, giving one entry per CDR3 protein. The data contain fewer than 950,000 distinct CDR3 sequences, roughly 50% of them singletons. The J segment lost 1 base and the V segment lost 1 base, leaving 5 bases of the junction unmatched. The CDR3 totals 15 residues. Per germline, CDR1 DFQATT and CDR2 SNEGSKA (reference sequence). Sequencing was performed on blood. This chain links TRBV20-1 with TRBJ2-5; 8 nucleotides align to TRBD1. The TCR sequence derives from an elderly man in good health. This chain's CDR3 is CSARAMGQAQETQYF. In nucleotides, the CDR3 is TGCAGTGCTAGAGCGATGGGACAGGCCCAAGAGACCCAGTACTTC.